This is a list of T cell receptor beta chains from one sample in a study of neurological immune-mediated disorders. TCRdb re-derived calls from the 5' RACE reads in MiXCR, one entry per CDR3 protein. The data show some 42,000 distinct CDR3 sequences, approximately 10% seen once. Sequencing was done on a sample of CD4+ T cells from blood. All receptors come from a woman aged 25 to 39 with HTLV-1-associated myelopathy (HAM/TSP). Both conserved end residues are part of each CDR3. The order of the fields is clone size, J gene, D gene, V gene, CDR3 DNA, CDR3 protein. The D gene is left open where the match is weak. Part of the rows lack a size; the others show once, few, many or a class for expanded clones.

many,TRBJ2-6,TRBD2,TRBV12-3/TRBV12-4,TGTGCCAGCAGTTTAACTAGCGGGGGACGCTCTGGGGCCAACGTCCTGACTTTC,CASSLTSGGRSGANVLTF
many,TRBJ1-1,NA,TRBV6-6,TGTGCCAGCAGTTACTCTCTCCGCGGGGACACTGAAGCTTTCTTT,CASSYSLRGDTEAFF
NA,TRBJ2-1,NA,TRBV18,TGTGCCAGCTCACCACCGGTTAGATCCTACAATGAGCAGTTCTTC,CASSPPVRSYNEQFF
many,TRBJ2-1,NA,TRBV5-5,TGTGCCAGCAGCTTGGATTATGCCTACAATGAGCAGTTCTTC,CASSLDYAYNEQFF
many,TRBJ1-6,NA,TRBV5-1,TGCGCCAGCAGGTGGGACGGCAATTCACCCCTCCACTTT,CASRWDGNSPLHF
many,TRBJ1-1,TRBD1,TRBV20-1,TGCAGTGCTAGTGGGGGACAGGTAACTGAAGCTTTCTTT,CSASGGQVTEAFF
many,TRBJ1-1,TRBD1,TRBV5-1,TGCGCCAGCCGGGACAGGGGGCGGACTGAAGCTTTCTTT,CASRDRGRTEAFF
NA,TRBJ1-1,TRBD1,TRBV6-6,TGTGCCAGCACCCCGGGACAGGAACATAGAGCTTTCTTT,CASTPGQEHRAFF
many,TRBJ2-2,TRBD2,TRBV10-1,TGCGCCAGCAGTGATCCTAGCGGGGACTCAAACACCGGGGAGCTGTTTTTT,CASSDPSGDSNTGELFF
few,TRBJ1-1,NA,TRBV12-2,TGTGCAAGTCGCCCCTCCCGGGCGGGGGATACTGAAGCTTTCTTT,CASRPSRAGDTEAFF
many,TRBJ1-2,NA,TRBV18,TGTGCCAGCTCACCAGGGGGCCACGGATATGGCTACACCTTC,CASSPGGHGYGYTF
many,TRBJ1-1,NA,TRBV29-1,TGCAGCGTTACATTGAACACTGAAGCTTTCTTT,CSVTLNTEAFF
many,TRBJ1-5,TRBD1,TRBV20-1,TGCAGTGCTTACGGGACAGGGTCAGGAAAAATCAATCAGCCCCAGCATTTT,CSAYGTGSGKINQPQHF
many,TRBJ2-2,NA,TRBV7-9,TGTGCCAGCCACCAGGTCGGGGAGCTGTTTTTT,CASHQVGELFF
many,TRBJ2-7,NA,TRBV7-2,TGTGCCAGCAGCTTAGTGTCAGGGAACGAGCAGTACTTC,CASSLVSGNEQYF
many,TRBJ1-5,NA,TRBV20-1,TGCAGTGCTAGGGGGCTCATCAATCAGCCCCAGCATTTT,CSARGLINQPQHF
NA,TRBJ2-3,NA,TRBV5-1,TGCGCCAGCAGCTTGGCCGTGCGGGACAGCACAGATACGCAGTATTTT,CASSLAVRDSTDTQYF
many,TRBJ2-7,NA,TRBV10-3,TGTGCCATCAGTGGGGCTAGCGTCTCCTACGAGCAGTACTTC,CAISGASVSYEQYF
many,TRBJ2-1,TRBD1,TRBV27,TGTGCCAGCAGTTTATCGAGCAGGGGGAGAGATGAGCAGTTCTTC,CASSLSSRGRDEQFF
many,TRBJ1-2,TRBD1,TRBV10-3,TGTGCCATCAGTGAGTCGGCAGGGGGCCTCTATGGCTACACCTTC,CAISESAGGLYGYTF
NA,TRBJ2-3,NA,TRBV30,TGTGCCTGGAGTCTCTTAACTAGCACAGATACGCAGTATTTT,CAWSLLTSTDTQYF
many,TRBJ2-3,NA,TRBV5-1,TGCGCCAGCAGCAGAGCAGTTAGCACAGATACGCAGTATTTT,CASSRAVSTDTQYF
many,TRBJ2-2,TRBD2,TRBV7-9,TGTGCCAGCAGCTTAGCAGCGGGGAGCACCGGGGAGCTGTTTTTT,CASSLAAGSTGELFF